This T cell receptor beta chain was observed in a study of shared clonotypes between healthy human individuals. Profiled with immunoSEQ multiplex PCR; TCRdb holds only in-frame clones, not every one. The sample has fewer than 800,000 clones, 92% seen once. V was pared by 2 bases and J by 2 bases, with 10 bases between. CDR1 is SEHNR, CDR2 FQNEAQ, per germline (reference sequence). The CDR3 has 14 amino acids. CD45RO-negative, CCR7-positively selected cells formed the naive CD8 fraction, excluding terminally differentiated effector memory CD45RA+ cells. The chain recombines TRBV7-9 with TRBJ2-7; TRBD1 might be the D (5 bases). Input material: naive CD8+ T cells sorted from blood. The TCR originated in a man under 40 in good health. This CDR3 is CASSLRTNTYEQYF. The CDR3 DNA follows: TGTGCCAGCAGCTTAAGGACAAATACCTACGAGCAGTACTTC. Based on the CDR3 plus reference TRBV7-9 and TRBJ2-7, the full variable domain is DTGVSQNPRHKITKRGQNVTFRCDPISEHNRLYWYRQTLGQGPEFLTYFQNEAQLEKSRLLSDRFSAERPKGSFSTLEIQRTEQGDSAMYLCASSLRTNTYEQYFGPGTRLTVT.